This T cell receptor (beta chain) was sequenced in a study of vaccination and CD4 T cells after COVID-19. Study as a whole: Cells were stimulated with overlapping spike peptides from SARS-CoV-2, HCoV-NL63, HCoV-OC43 and HCoV-229E.

Treatment: roughly ten-day PBMC culture with coronavirus spike peptide pools or control peptides (ViraFEST assay). V was shortened by 1 base and J by 2 bases, with 9 bases between the two germline ends. Germline V gene data show CDR1 as SGHTA and CDR2 as FQGNSA. The CDR3 length is 14 residues. Cultured CD4+ T-cell DNA underwent Oncomine TCR Beta short-read sequencing. TCRdb reanalysed the PCR reads using MiXCR and keeps one entry per CDR3 protein. The sample has more than 6,000 distinct CDR3 sequences; around 50% are singletons. Regarding this clonotype: Its matching antigen is unknown.

The source of this sequence is a human donor who had recovered from COVID-19. V and J are TRBV7-2 and TRBJ2-7; perhaps TRBD1 as D (5 bases). What was sequenced was CD4+ T cells from blood, cultured in vitro. This CDR3 is CASSLGRVPYEQYF. CDR3 coding DNA: TGTGCCAGCAGCTTAGGCAGGGTCCCCTACGAGCAGTACTTC.